This TCR beta chain was identified in a study of T cells after yellow fever vaccination. Germline-derived CDR1 and CDR2 are MDHEN and SYDVKM. The CDR3 runs to 17 residues. Trimming cost V 4 bases and J 1 base; bases outside gene matches: 12. TCRdb passed the 5' RACE reads through MiXCR, listing each CDR3 protein once. The repertoire holds hundreds of thousands of distinct CDR3 sequences, with roughly 13% as singletons. This TCR derives from a man aged 25-45 years who received the YFV17D yellow fever vaccine. The starting material was PBMCs, obtained on the day of the yellow fever booster vaccination. The genes are TRBV28 and TRBJ1-1; 7 positions match TRBD1. Here the CDR3 reads CASSSARTGRRNTEAFF. The DNA of the CDR3 is TGTGCCAGCAGTTCGGCTCGGACAGGTAGAAGGAACACTGAAGCTTTCTTT.